Below, one T cell receptor beta chain is given with its context. Repertoires were generated with immunoSEQ multiplex PCR, while TCRdb's copy carries only in-frame clones and drops some. The profile covers under 150,000 clones, with 70% to 90% appearing a single time and 8.7% taken by the ten largest. The data derive from a study of control samples from healthy donors and cancer patients. Germline loops: CDR1 LNHDA, CDR2 SQIVND (reference sequence). CDR3 length: 15 residues. Trimming stripped 3 bases from V and 1 base from J, with 11 bases between. The TCR was taken from a woman aged 30 to 39 in good health. This chain uses TRBV19 with TRBJ2-3; D might be TRBD2 (6 bases). Sequenced material: blood. The CDR3 region is CASSILGGGTDTQYF. DNA for the CDR3: TGTGCCAGTAGTATCCTCGGAGGGGGCACAGATACGCAGTATTTT.